Each of the 8 T cell receptor beta chains below was sequenced from the same sample in a study of blood T cell repertoires in COVID-19. The repertoire was sequenced with immunoSEQ multiplex PCR; TCRdb's copy has only in-frame clones and lacks some. The data show fewer than 250,000 clones, approximately 84% seen once. Sequences were obtained from peripheral blood. These receptors all stem from a woman in her 70s with active or convalescent COVID-19.

The table lists this clone with a few counts. V gene TRBV3-1 (or the pseudogene TRBV3-2) combines with J gene TRBJ2-7; 10 bases line up with TRBD2. The length of the CDR3 is 16 residues. Losses at the gene ends were 3 bases for V and 3 bases for J; bases not matched to a gene: 8. Germline values: CDR1 LGHDT, CDR2 YNNKEL (reference sequence). The CDR3 sequence: CASSHRLAGNFYEQYF. Here the CDR3 DNA reads TGTGCCAGCAGCCACCGACTAGCGGGTAACTTCTACGAGCAGTACTTC.

The table lists this clone with a count of one. This sequence joins TRBV28 and TRBJ1-6, with a possible D match to TRBD1 (5 bases). The CDR3 is 14 residues long. Germline V gene lookup returns CDR1 MDHEN and CDR2 SYDVKM. V gave up 6 bases and J gave up 9 bases, with 15 bases separating them. The CDR3 DNA reads TGTGCCAGCAGCCCCGCCAGGGAAAGTTCACCCCTCCACTTT. Protein sequence: CASSPARESSPLHF. Together with reference TRBV28 and TRBJ1-6, the CDR3 gives the full variable domain: DVKVTQSSRYLVKRTGEKVFLECVQDMDHENMFWYRQDPGLGLRLIYFSYDVKMKEKGDIPEGYSVSREKKERFSLILESASTNQTSMYLCASSPARESSPLHFGNGTRLTVT.

The gene calls are TRBV29-1 and TRBJ1-1; the D gene is possibly TRBD1 (6 bases). CDR3 size: 13 residues. CDR1 and CDR2 (germline): SQVTM, ANQGSEA. Trimming removed 5 bases from V and 0 bases from J, with 10 bases in between. CDR3 sequence: CSVHREMNTEAFF. The CDR3 DNA sequence: TGCAGCGTTCACAGGGAGATGAACACTGAAGCTTTCTTT.

This rearrangement joins TRBV9 to TRBJ2-2; 11 bases line up with TRBD2. The germline V gene encodes CDR1 SGDLS and CDR2 YYNGEE. The CDR3 covers 16 residues. Trimming cost V 2 bases and J 0 bases; bases outside gene matches: 0. CDR3 coding DNA: TGTGCCAGCAGCGTGGGACTAGCGGCGAACACCGGGGAGCTGTTTTTT. Encoded protein: CASSVGLAANTGELFF.

The rearrangement links TRBV3-1 (or the pseudogene TRBV3-2) to TRBJ1-1, with 9 bases aligning to TRBD1. With 5 bases clipped from V and 4 bases from J, the junction kept 8 bases outside the gene matches. The germline gives CDR1 LGHDT, CDR2 YNNKEL (reference sequence). This CDR3 is 15 amino acids long. The CDR3 sequence: CASSSSTGGGTEAFF. The CDR3 region has the DNA TGTGCCAGCAGCTCATCTACAGGGGGCGGCACTGAAGCTTTCTTT.

The rearrangement uses TRBV5-6 and TRBJ2-5; 7 nucleotides line up with TRBD2. Trimming at V came to 2 bases and at J to 1 base, leaving 8 bases not matched to a gene. The CDR3 spans 16 residues. Germline V gene sequence: CDR1 SGHDT, CDR2 YYEEEE. The CDR3 here is CASSFLGTGGQETQYF. The CDR3 DNA follows: TGTGCCAGCAGCTTCCTCGGGACGGGGGGCCAAGAGACCCAGTACTTC.

The rearrangement uses TRBV6-5 and TRBJ1-1; tentatively, D is TRBD1 (5 bases). Deletions cut 5 bases from V and 0 bases from J, with 13 bases between. The CDR3 spans 15 residues. Germline V lookup: CDR1 MNHEY, CDR2 SVGAGI. The CDR3: CASSQGLGLNTEAFF. CDR3 nucleotides: TGTGCCAGCAGTCAGGGCCTCGGGTTGAACACTGAAGCTTTCTTT.

V is TRBV6-5 and J is TRBJ1-3; TRBD1 matches at 9 bases. V lost 6 bases, J lost 3 bases, and 3 bases stayed unmatched. This CDR3 is built from 14 residues. Germline V gene lookup returns CDR1 MNHEY and CDR2 SVGAGI. CDR3: CASRGTGFGNTIYF. As DNA, the CDR3 is TGTGCCAGCAGAGGGACAGGGTTTGGAAACACCATATATTTT.